This T cell receptor beta chain appears in the sequencing data of a study of blood T cell repertoires in COVID-19. Germline CDR1 reads SGHNT; CDR2 reads YENEEA. Trimming stripped 0 bases from V and 1 base from J, with 6 bases between. The CDR3 has 14 residues. This clone was picked up one time. Original processing methods: Nucleated cell number was recorded as an estimate derived from reference gene primer amplification. Data came from immunoSEQ multiplex PCR; TCRdb stores just in-frame clones and leaves some out. For V, J and clone size, that table is used; D and trimming come from the DNA. This sample carries about 130,000 clones, around nine tenths of them seen once, and the ten largest clones take about 4%.

Sequenced material: peripheral blood. This clonotype was obtained from a man aged 50-59 years with active COVID-19. The chain recombines TRBV11-3 with TRBJ2-5, with D unresolved. This chain's CDR3 is CASSLDSLQETQYF. The CDR3 DNA reads as TGTGCCAGCAGCTTAGATTCCCTCCAAGAGACCCAGTACTTC.